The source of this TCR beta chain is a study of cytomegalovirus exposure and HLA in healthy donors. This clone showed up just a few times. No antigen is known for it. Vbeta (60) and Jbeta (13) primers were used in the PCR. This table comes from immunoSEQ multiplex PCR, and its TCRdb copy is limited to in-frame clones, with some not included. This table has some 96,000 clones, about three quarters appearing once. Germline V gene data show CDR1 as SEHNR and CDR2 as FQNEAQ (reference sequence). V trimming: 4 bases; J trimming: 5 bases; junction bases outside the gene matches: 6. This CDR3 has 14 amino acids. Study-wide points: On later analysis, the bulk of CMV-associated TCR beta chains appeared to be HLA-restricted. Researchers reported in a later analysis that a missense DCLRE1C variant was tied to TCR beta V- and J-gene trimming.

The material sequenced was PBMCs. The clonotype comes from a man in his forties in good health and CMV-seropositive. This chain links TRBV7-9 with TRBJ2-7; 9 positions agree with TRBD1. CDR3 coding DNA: TGTGCCAGCAGCTCCCGGACAGGGGAAGACGAGCAGTACTTC. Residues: CASSSRTGEDEQYF.